The 5 T cell receptor beta chains presented below share a single source sample, sequenced in a study of CD8 T cells in Susac syndrome. RNA in amounts of about 0.45 to 1 ug was reverse transcribed with random hexamers. Via MiXCR, TCRdb re-called the immunoSEQ multiplex PCR reads, giving one row per CDR3 protein. Of some 190,000 distinct CDR3 sequences in the sample, roughly 95% were seen once. Sequenced: CD4+ T cells from PBMCs. Receptors originate from a human donor in good health.

The chain combines TRBV4-3 with TRBJ2-5; TRBD2 matches 9 bases. The CDR3 sequence is 16 residues long. V lost 1 base to trimming and J lost 5 bases; unmatched junction nucleotides: 8. The germline CDR1 and CDR2 sequences are LGHNA and YSLEER. The CDR3: CASSQGIAGVGETQYF. DNA for the CDR3: TGCGCCAGCAGCCAAGGGATAGCGGGAGTGGGGGAGACCCAGTACTTC.

The chain carries TRBV28 and TRBJ2-7; TRBD1 is a possible D gene (6 bases). CDR3 length: 13 residues. Between the trimmed V and J ends, which lost 7 bases and 5 bases, there was a span of 15 bases. CDR1 MDHEN and CDR2 SYDVKM come from the germline V gene. CDR3 residues: CASTEQGSNEQYF. CDR3 DNA sequence: TGTGCCAGCACTGAACAGGGTTCCAACGAGCAGTACTTC.

The V and J genes are TRBV29-1 and TRBJ1-1; a possible D gene is TRBD1 (5 bases). V lost 1 base, J lost 6 bases, and 12 bases lay in between. There are 13 residues in the CDR3. Germline CDR1 SQVTM, CDR2 ANQGSEA. The CDR3 DNA is TGCAGCGTTGAAGGGGGCGGGATGGCTGAAGCTTTCTTT. Amino acid sequence: CSVEGGGMAEAFF.

The V and J genes are TRBV20-1 and TRBJ2-7; 8 bases are shared with TRBD2. The CDR3 runs to 14 residues. V shed 3 bases and J 2 bases; nucleotides not matched to a gene: 6. Germline loops: CDR1 DFQATT, CDR2 SNEGSKA (reference sequence). CDR3 loop: CSASSGRSTYEQYF. CDR3 in DNA: TGCAGTGCTAGCAGCGGGAGATCGACCTACGAGCAGTACTTC.

V is TRBV29-1 and J is TRBJ1-1; 8 nucleotides align to TRBD1. Germline trimming cut 7 bases from V and 4 bases from J; bases unmatched to any gene: 8. Germline V CDR1 and CDR2: SQVTM, ANQGSEA. This CDR3 is built from 13 residues. The CDR3 region has the DNA TGCAGCGCAGGGGACAGGCTTGGCACTGAAGCTTTCTTT. This translates into CSAGDRLGTEAFF.